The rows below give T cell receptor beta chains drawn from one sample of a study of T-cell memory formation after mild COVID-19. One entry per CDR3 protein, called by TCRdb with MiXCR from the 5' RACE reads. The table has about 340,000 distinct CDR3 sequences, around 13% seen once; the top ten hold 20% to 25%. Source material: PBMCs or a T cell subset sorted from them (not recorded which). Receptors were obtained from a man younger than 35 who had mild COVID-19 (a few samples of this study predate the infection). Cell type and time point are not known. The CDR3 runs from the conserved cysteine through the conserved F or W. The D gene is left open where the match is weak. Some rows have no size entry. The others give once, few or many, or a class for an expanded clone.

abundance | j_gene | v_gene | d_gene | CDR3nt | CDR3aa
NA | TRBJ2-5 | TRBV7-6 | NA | TGTGCCAGCACCCTAGGTGGGGGCCGAGAGACCCAGTACTTC | CASTLGGGRETQYF
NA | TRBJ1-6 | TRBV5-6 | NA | TGTGCCAGCAGCTTGAGCTGGGATAATTCACCCCTCCACTTT | CASSLSWDNSPLHF
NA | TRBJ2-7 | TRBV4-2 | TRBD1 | TGTGCCAGCAGCCGGGGACAGGCTCTACTCTCCTACGAGCAGTACTTC | CASSRGQALLSYEQYF
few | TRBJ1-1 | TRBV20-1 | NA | TGCAGTGTGACGGAAGGCCGAGCTTTCTTT | CSVTEGRAFF
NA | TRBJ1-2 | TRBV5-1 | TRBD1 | TGCGCCAGCAGCTTGGATCCAGGGGGGAACTATGGCTACACCTTC | CASSLDPGGNYGYTF
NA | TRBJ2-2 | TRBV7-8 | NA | TGTGCCAGCAGCTTACATAGGGGGGCAAACACCGGGGAGCTGTTTTTT | CASSLHRGANTGELFF
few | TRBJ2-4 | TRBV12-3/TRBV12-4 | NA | TGTGCCAGCAGTTCACAGGGTCGAAACATTCAGTACTTC | CASSSQGRNIQYF
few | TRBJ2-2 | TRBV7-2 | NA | TGTGCCAGCACCCCAACCAGGGTTGGCACCGGGGAGCTGTTTTTT | CASTPTRVGTGELFF
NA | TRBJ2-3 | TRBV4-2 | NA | TGTGCCAGCAGCCAAGCGCACGACACAGATACGCAGTATTTT | CASSQAHDTDTQYF
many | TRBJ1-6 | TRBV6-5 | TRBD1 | TGTGCCAGCAGAAACCACGACAGGGCGTGGACACCCCTCCACTTT | CASRNHDRAWTPLHF